This T cell receptor beta chain was found in a study of early T cells in non-severe SARS-CoV-2 infection. Separate cDNA molecules each had unique molecular identifiers attached to them. One entry per CDR3 protein, called by TCRdb with MiXCR from the 5' RACE reads. Of 25,000 to 30,000 distinct CDR3 sequences in the sample, about 4.2% were seen once. Between the trimmed V and J ends, which lost 3 bases and 8 bases, there was a span of 8 bases. The CDR3 is 11 residues long. Per the germline V gene, CDR1 is WSHSY and CDR2 is SAAADI. This clonotype showed up just a few times. This clonotype was sampled from an adult who was a healthcare worker with PCR-confirmed SARS-CoV-2 infection or an uninfected control (not recorded which). Sequencing was done on a sample of whole blood. The genes are TRBV10-2 and TRBJ2-7; D is ambiguous. DNA of the CDR3: TGCGCCAGCAGTGATTACAACCAGCAGTACTTC. This codes for CASSDYNQQYF.